The entry that follows covers one T cell receptor (beta chain) sequence. The sample holds other DNA sequences that translate to the same CDR3. The data derive from a study of shared clonotypes between healthy human individuals. The assay was immunoSEQ multiplex PCR, and TCRdb's table has in-frame clones only and misses some. The data show nearly 1 million clones, 76% seen once. The ends were cut back, 0 bases at V and 1 base at J, with 6 bases in the middle. The CDR3 consists of 14 residues. Germline V gene sequence: CDR1 SEHNR, CDR2 FQNEAQ (reference sequence). The chain couples TRBV7-9 to TRBJ1-1; D call uncertain. The source of this sequence is a man aged 18 to 35 in good health. Sequencing used memory CD4+ T cells sorted from blood. Subset in this sample: CD45RA-negative fraction. This CDR3 is CASSLARGNTEAFF. The DNA of the CDR3 is TGTGCCAGCAGCTTAGCCAGAGGGAACACTGAAGCTTTCTTT.